Included here is one TCR beta chain sequence, with context. Antigen specificity is unknown. This CDR3 comprises 14 residues. Between the trimmed V and J ends, which lost 4 bases and 3 bases, there was a span of 12 bases. Germline CDR1 reads SGHNT; CDR2 reads YYREEE (reference sequence). This entry comes from a study of shared clonotypes between healthy human individuals. General study points: Genetic and exposure-history diversity was limited by the few donors.

This table comes from immunoSEQ multiplex PCR, and its TCRdb copy is limited to in-frame clones, with some not included. The sample consists of millions of clones, roughly 94% of them appearing once. This clonotype was sampled from a man between 18 and 29 years old in good health. This chain links TRBV5-4 with TRBJ2-3; possible D gene TRBD2, 5 bases. Sample: naive CD4+ T cells sorted from blood. Subset given: CD45RA+ positively selected. Here the CDR3 reads CASSPISGTDTQYF. CDR3 DNA: TGTGCCAGCAGCCCCATCTCGGGAACAGATACGCAGTATTTT. Full variable domain (outside the CDR3, taken from reference TRBV5-4 and TRBJ2-3): ETGVTQSPTHLIKTRGQQVTLRCSSQSGHNTVSWYQQALGQGPQFIFQYYREEENGRGNFPPRFSGLQFPNYSSELNVNALELDDSALYLCASSPISGTDTQYFGPGTRLTVL.